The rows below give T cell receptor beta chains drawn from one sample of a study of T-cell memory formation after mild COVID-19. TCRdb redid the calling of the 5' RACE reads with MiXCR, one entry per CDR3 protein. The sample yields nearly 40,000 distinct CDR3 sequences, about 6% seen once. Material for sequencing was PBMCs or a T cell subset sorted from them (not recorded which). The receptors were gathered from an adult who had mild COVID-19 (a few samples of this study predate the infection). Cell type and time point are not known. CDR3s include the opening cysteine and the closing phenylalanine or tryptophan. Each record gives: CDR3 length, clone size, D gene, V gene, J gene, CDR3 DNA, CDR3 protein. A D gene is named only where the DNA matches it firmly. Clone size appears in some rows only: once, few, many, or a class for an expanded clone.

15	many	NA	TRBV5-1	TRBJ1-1	TGCGCCAGCAGCCTAATACAGGGCATGAACACTGAAGCTTTCTTT	CASSLIQGMNTEAFF
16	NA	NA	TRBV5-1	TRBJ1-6	TGCGCCAGCAGCTTGAATGCCCAGGGGAATAATTCACCCCTCCACTTT	CASSLNAQGNNSPLHF
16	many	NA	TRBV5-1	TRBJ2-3	TGCGCCAGCAGCTTTGGGGCGGGTCCACTCACAGATACGCAGTATTTT	CASSFGAGPLTDTQYF
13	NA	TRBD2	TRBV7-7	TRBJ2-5	TGTGCTAGCAGCCCCGGGGGGTTGCAGACCCAGTACTTC	CASSPGGLQTQYF
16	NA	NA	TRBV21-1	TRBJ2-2	TGTGCCAGCAGCAAAGCGGCGACAGGGCTCACCGGGGAGCTGTTTTTT	CASSKAATGLTGELFF
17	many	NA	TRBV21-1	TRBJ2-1	TGTGCCAGCAGCCGCTTCTGGGAGGGGGCTAGTATGAATGAGCAGTTCTTC	CASSRFWEGASMNEQFF
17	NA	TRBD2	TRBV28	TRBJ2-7	TGTGCCAGCAGTACCCAGACTATGGGCGGGGGAACCTACGAGCAGTACTTC	CASSTQTMGGGTYEQYF
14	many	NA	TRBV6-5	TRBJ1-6	TGTGCCAGCAGTCTTGGACAGATTAATTCACCCCTCCACTTT	CASSLGQINSPLHF
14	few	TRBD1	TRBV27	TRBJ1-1	TGTGCCAGCAGGGCGACAGGGCCGAACACTGAAGCTTTCTTT	CASRATGPNTEAFF
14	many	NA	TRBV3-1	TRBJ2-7	TGTGCCAGCAGCCAACGACTGCACCCCTACGAGCAGTACTTC	CASSQRLHPYEQYF
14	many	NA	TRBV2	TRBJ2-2	TGTGCCAGCAGTTCCCTCAGGGACACCGGGGAGCTGTTTTTT	CASSSLRDTGELFF
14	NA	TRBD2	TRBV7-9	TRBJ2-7	TGTGCCAGCAGTACGATCGGGGGGGCCAACGAGCAGTACTTC	CASSTIGGANEQYF
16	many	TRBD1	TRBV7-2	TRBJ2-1	TGTGCCAGCAGCATTACCCGGGACAGGGGGTACAATGAGCAGTTCTTC	CASSITRDRGYNEQFF
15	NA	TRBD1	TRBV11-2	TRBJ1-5	TGTGACAGCAGCCTCGACAGGGGTAAGCATCAGCCCCAGCATTTT	CDSSLDRGKHQPQHF
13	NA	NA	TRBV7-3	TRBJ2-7	TGTGCCAGCAGCTTAAGGGCTTGGGACGAGCAGTACTTC	CASSLRAWDEQYF
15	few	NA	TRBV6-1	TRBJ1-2	TGTGCCAGCAGTGAGCCGGCCTGGGCAAACTATGGCTACACCTTC	CASSEPAWANYGYTF
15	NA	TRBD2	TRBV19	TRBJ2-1	TGTGCCAGTAAATGGGTCGCGGGAGGAATCAATGAGCAGTTCTTC	CASKWVAGGINEQFF
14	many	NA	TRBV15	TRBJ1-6	TGTGCCACCAGCAGAGATTGGAATAATTCACCCCTCCACTTT	CATSRDWNNSPLHF
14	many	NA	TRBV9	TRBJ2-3	TGTGCCAGCAGCGTAGGAGCAGGGACGGATACGCAGTATTTT	CASSVGAGTDTQYF
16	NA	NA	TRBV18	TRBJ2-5	TGTGCCAGCTCACCACCGCCTAGGACAAGCCAAGAGACCCAGTACTTC	CASSPPPRTSQETQYF
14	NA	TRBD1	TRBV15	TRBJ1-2	TGTGCCACCAGCAGAGCAGGGGGCGCGTTTGGCTACACCTTC	CATSRAGGAFGYTF
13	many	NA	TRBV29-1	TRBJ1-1	TGCAGCGTTTATTACAGCCTGAACACTGAAGCTTTCTTT	CSVYYSLNTEAFF
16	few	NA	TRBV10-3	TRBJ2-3	TGTGCCATCAGTGAGCCGGGGCCCCGTGGCACAGATACGCAGTATTTT	CAISEPGPRGTDTQYF
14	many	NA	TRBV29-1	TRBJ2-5	TGCAGCGTTGAAGCCCCGGACATTCTGGAGACCCAGTACTTC	CSVEAPDILETQYF
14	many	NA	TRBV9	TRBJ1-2	TGTGCCAGCAGCGGTCTCCGGTGGAAGAATGGCTACACCTTC	CASSGLRWKNGYTF
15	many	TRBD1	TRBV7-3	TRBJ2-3	TGTGCCAGCAGCCCTGACAGGGTGGGCACAGATACGCAGTATTTT	CASSPDRVGTDTQYF
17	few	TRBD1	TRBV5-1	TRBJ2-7	TGCGCCAGCAGCTTGGCCTTACAGGGGGCGAGCTCCTACGAGCAGTACTTC	CASSLALQGASSYEQYF
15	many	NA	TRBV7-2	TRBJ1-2	TGTGCCAGCAGCAATTCTAGGGGGGCTGGCTATGGCTACACCTTC	CASSNSRGAGYGYTF
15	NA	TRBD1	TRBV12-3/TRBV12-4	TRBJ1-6	TGTGCCAGCAGTTCCGCCGGGACAGGGGTATCACCCCTCCACTTT	CASSSAGTGVSPLHF
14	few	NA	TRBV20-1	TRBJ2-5	TGCAGTGCTAGAGATGCGGCCTCGGGAGAGACCCAGTACTTC	CSARDAASGETQYF
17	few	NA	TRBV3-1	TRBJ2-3	TGTGCCAGCAGCCACTCCCCCCTGGCTGGTGCTTTAGATACGCAGTATTTT	CASSHSPLAGALDTQYF
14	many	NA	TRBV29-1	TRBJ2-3	TGCAGCGTTGCGCGGGGAGCTAGCACAGATACGCAGTATTTT	CSVARGASTDTQYF
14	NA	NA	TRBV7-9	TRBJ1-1	TGTGCCAGCAGCTACCAAGGAGGGAAAGCTGAAGCTTTCTTT	CASSYQGGKAEAFF
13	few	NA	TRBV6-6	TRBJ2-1	TGTGCCAGCAGTTACTCGGAGGTCAATGAGCAGTTCTTC	CASSYSEVNEQFF
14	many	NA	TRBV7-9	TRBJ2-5	TGTGCCAGCAGCCCCCAGGGGCTACCAGGGACCCAGTACTTC	CASSPQGLPGTQYF
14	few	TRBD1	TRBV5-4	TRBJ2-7	TGTGCCAGCAGCGTTGACAGGGGGCTCTACGAGCAGTACTTC	CASSVDRGLYEQYF
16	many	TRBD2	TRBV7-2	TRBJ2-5	TGTGCCAGCAGCTTGCGGACTAGCGGGAGGGCCTTGACCCAGTACTTC	CASSLRTSGRALTQYF
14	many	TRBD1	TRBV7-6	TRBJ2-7	TGTGCCAGCAGCGAAGGGACAGCCTCCTACGAGCAGTACTTC	CASSEGTASYEQYF
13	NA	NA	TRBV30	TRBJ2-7	TGTGCCTGGAGTAGCGGGTCTAGGTACGAGCAGTACTTC	CAWSSGSRYEQYF
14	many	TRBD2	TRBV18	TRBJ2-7	TGTGCCAGCTCACCGAGCGGGGGTACCTACGAGCAGTACTTC	CASSPSGGTYEQYF
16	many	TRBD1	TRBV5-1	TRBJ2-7	TGCGCCAGCAGCTTGTCCTCGGGACAGGGTATCTACGAGCAGTACTTC	CASSLSSGQGIYEQYF
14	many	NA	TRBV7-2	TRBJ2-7	TGTGCCAGCAGCCTAAACAGGGTTTCCTACGAGCAGTACTTC	CASSLNRVSYEQYF
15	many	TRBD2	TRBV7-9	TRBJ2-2	TGTGCCAGCAGCTACTTAGCGGGAGAGGTCGGGGAGCTGTTTTTT	CASSYLAGEVGELFF
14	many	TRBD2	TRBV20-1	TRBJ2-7	TGCAGTGCTCCTCCCCAGCGGGAGGGCCGCGAGCAGTACTTC	CSAPPQREGREQYF
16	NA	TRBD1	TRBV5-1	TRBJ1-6	TGCGCCAGCAGCTTGGGGGACAGGGGGCTCGATTCACCCCTCCACTTT	CASSLGDRGLDSPLHF
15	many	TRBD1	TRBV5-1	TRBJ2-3	TGCGCCAGCAGCTTGGGACAGGGTGGCACAGATACGCAGTATTTT	CASSLGQGGTDTQYF